This T cell receptor (beta chain) was identified during a study of blood T cell repertoires in COVID-19 (TCRdb year 2020). Some background on the complete study: Samples covering the acute and convalescent phases of COVID-19 were provided by collaborators in the United States, Italy and Spain. The material from the prospective study consisted of cDNA or gDNA derived from T cells, B-cell-depleted T cells, or PBMCs. Deeply sampled blood TCRbeta repertoires from subjects exposed to, actively infected with, or recovered from COVID-19 were included in the dataset. The repertoires were made available in a free public database intended to serve as a resource for research on the immune response to SARS-CoV-2. The samples were drawn from the first 160 participants of the ongoing ImmuneRACE study and from 950 to 1,500 subjects provided by 6 global collaborators. Nearly every sample came with metadata listing a de-identified subject ID, COVID-19 status, age in years and sex. Where HLA class I and class II types were available, the types were taken from metadata supplied by the sample provider, not from assay-based typing.

At one collaborating source in Seattle, patients were enrolled during active infection and were followed longitudinally through the course of disease. Whole blood was collected in K2EDTA tubes by collaborating institutions according to the institutions' own protocols. For TCRbeta analysis, collaborators shipped samples as frozen whole blood, isolated PBMCs, or DNA extracted from either of those sample types. As to this clone: The target of this receptor is not known. Base quality data are lacking; no much larger clone is found one base away.

The CDR3 goes from the cysteine to the phenylalanine over 14 residues. Left in the record is the CDR3 DNA by itself, 42 bases read in frame from the first base. Per the germline V gene, SGHRS is the CDR1 and YFSETQ is the CDR2. Germline trimming amounts to 5 bases on V and 6 bases on J, with 8 as the count of junction bases outside the gene matches. The immunoSEQ Assay, a bias-controlled multiplex PCR, was used to amplify TCRbeta CDR3 regions from genomic DNA. On the study's bioinformatics: The number of nucleated cells in each sample was estimated by amplification of reference gene primers within the assay. To quantify the absolute abundance of each unique TCRbeta CDR3 rearrangement, sequence reads were collapsed and filtered. For each sample, productive Simpson clonality was calculated as the square root of Simpson's diversity index over productive rearrangements. TCRdb mirrors the immuneACCESS table, restricted to in-frame sequences. Some clones are absent from its copies; in checked studies, under half trace to an unresolved V gene, and the reason for the others is unknown. That table gives V, J and clone size, and the DNA gave D and trimming. The sample data list some 180,000 clones, and around nine tenths of these were observed just once. The ten largest clones capture just over 2.5% of the sample.

What the research found in general, with its limitations: The amount of clinical and demographic metadata varied by source and participant and was provided uncurated.

The sequence joins TRBV5-1 to TRBJ2-7, with 10 bases in between that match TRBD2. The sequence was obtained from a woman aged 80 or over with COVID-19, enrolled during active disease. Sample: peripheral blood. CDR3 region: CASSQPSGRGEQYF. The DNA reads TGCGCCAGCAGTCAACCCAGCGGGAGGGGCGAGCAGTACTTC.